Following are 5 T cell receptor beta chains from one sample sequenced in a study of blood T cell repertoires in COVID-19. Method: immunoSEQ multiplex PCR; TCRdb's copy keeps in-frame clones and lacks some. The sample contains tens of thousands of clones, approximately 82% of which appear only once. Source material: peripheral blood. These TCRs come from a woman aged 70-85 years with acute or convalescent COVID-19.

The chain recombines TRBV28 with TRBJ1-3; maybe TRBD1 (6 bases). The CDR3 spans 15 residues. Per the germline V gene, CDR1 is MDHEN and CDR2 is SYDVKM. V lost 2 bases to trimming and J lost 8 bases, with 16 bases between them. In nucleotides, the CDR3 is TGTGCCAGCAGTTTAGGGGGGGGCAGGATGGACACCATATATTTT. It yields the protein CASSLGGGRMDTIYF.

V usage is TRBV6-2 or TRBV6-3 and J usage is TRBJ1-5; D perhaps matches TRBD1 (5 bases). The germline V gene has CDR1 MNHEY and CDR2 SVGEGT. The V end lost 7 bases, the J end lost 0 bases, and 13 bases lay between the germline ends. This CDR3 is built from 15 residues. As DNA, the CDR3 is TGTGCCAGCACCCCAAGGGGAAATAGCAATCAGCCCCAGCATTTT. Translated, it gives CASTPRGNSNQPQHF.

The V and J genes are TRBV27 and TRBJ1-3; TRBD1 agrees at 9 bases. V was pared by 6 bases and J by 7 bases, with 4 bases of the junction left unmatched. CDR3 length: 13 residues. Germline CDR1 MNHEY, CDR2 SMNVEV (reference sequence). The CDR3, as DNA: TGTGCCAGCAGCCCTGGACAGGGGAACACCATATATTTT. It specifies CASSPGQGNTIYF.

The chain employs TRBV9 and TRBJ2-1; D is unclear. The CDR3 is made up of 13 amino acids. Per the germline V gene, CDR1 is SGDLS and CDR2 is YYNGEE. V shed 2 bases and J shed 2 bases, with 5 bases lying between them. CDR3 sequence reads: CASSVRAYNEQFF. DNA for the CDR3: TGTGCCAGCAGCGTTCGGGCCTACAATGAGCAGTTCTTC.

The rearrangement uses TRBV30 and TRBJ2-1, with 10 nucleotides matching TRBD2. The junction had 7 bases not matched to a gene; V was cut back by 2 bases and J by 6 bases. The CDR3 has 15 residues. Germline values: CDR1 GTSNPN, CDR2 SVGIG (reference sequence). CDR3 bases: TGTGCCTGGAGTTCAGCGGGGGGGATCCGCAATGAGCAGTTCTTC. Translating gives CAWSSAGGIRNEQFF.